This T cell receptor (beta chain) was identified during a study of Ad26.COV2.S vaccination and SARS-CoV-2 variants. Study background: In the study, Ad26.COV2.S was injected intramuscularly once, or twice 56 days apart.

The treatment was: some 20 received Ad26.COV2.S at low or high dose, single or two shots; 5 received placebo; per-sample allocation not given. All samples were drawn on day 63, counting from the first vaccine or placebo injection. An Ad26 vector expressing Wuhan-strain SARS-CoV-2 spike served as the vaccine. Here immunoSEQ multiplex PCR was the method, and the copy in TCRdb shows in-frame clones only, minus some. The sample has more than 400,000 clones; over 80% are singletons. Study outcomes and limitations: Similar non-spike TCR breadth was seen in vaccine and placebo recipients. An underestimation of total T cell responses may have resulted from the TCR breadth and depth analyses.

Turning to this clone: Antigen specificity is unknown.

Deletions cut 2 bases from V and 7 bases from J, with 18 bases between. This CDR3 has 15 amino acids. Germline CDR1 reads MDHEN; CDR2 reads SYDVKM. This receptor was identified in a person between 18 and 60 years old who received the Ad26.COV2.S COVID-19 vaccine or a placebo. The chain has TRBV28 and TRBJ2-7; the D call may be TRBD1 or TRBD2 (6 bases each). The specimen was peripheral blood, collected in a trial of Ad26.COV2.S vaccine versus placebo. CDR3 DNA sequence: TGTGCCAGCAGTTTACTACGGGCTGGGGGGCAAGAGCAGTACTTC. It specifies CASSLLRAGGQEQYF. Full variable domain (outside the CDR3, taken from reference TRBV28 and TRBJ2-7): DVKVTQSSRYLVKRTGEKVFLECVQDMDHENMFWYRQDPGLGLRLIYFSYDVKMKEKGDIPEGYSVSREKKERFSLILESASTNQTSMYLCASSLLRAGGQEQYFGPGTRLTVT.